Listed below are T cell receptor beta chains from one sample, sequenced in a study of T cells in Graves' hyperthyroidism and ophthalmopathy. Via MiXCR, TCRdb re-called the multiplex PCR reads, giving one row per CDR3 protein. The sample carries about 250,000 distinct CDR3 sequences, around 26% recorded once. The sample consisted of blood. These receptors originate from a woman in her thirties or forties with Graves' ophthalmopathy. Each CDR3 is given without its conserved first and last residue.

cdr3_aa | v_call
ASAADTLGNTEAF | TRBV12-5
ASSAAPASEQY | TRBV2
ASSFGTVNEQF | TRBV12-3/TRBV12-4
ASSQGEETQY | TRBV3-1
ASTPSGTSKNIQY | TRBV19
ASSLDRGVSGPTGELF | TRBV5-1
ASSLGGRAQTLETQY | TRBV7-9
ASRPLTDRPEPQH | TRBV28
ASSFGAAGGTEAF | TRBV7-9
ASSTGRHKVSNQPQH | TRBV6-5
ASSSAGATGELF | TRBV25-1
SARDHRQGSNQPQH | TRBV20-1
ASSPDRGTSYEQY | TRBV7-6
ASSQDGGRYEQY | TRBV4-1
ASSLSGTLQETQY | TRBV28
ASSQDGTSPRGTQY | TRBV3-1
ATSRDLDSQYSYEQY | TRBV15
ATSGSGHEQF | TRBV24-1